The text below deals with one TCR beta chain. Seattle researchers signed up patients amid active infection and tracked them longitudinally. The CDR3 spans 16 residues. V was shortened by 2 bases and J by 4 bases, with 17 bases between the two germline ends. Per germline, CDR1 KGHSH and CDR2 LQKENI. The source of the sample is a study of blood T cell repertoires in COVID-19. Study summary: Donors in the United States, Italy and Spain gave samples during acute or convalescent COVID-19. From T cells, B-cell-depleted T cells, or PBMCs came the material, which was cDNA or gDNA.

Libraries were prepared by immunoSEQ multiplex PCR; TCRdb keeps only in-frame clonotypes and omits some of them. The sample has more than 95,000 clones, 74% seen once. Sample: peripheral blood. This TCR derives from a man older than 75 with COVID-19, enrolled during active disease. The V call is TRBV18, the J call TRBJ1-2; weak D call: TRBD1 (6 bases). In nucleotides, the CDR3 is TGTGCCAGCTCACCATTGGACAGCGCTTTCCTCTATGGCTACACCTTC. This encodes CASSPLDSAFLYGYTF.